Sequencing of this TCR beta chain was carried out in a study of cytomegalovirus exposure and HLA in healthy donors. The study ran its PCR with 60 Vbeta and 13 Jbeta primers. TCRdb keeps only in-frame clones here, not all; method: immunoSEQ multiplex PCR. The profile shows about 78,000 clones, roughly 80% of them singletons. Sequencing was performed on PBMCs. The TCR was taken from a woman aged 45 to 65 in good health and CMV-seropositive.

The CDR3 nucleotides are TGTGCCAGCAGCGACACCGGCCGGGACTGGGCTTTCTTT. Amino acid sequence: CASSDTGRDWAFF. The J gene is TRBJ1-1, the V gene TRBV7-9; weak D call: TRBD1 (5 bases). V lost 5 bases to trimming and J lost 11 bases, with 18 bases between them. The CDR3 sequence is 13 residues long. Germline CDR1 SEHNR, CDR2 FQNEAQ (reference sequence).